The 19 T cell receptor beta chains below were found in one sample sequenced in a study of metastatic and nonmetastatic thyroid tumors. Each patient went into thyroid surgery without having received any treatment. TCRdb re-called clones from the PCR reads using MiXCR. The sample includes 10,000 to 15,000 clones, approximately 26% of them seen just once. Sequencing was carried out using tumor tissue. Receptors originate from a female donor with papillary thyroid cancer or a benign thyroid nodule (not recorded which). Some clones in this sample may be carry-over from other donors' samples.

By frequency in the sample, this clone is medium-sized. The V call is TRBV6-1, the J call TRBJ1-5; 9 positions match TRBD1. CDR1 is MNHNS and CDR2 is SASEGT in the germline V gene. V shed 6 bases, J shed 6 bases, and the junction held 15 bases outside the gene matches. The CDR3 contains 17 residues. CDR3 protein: CASSRNRGQMKSQPQHF. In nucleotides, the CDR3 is TGTGCCAGCAGCCGAAACAGGGGGCAAATGAAGAGTCAGCCCCAGCATTTT.

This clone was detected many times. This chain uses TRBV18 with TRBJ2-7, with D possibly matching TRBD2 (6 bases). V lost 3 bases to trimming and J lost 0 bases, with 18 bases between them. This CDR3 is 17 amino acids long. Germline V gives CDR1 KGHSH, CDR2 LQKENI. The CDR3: CASSPRTGGMSSYEQYF. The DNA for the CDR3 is TGTGCCAGCTCACCGAGGACTGGCGGGATGTCCTCCTACGAGCAGTACTTC.

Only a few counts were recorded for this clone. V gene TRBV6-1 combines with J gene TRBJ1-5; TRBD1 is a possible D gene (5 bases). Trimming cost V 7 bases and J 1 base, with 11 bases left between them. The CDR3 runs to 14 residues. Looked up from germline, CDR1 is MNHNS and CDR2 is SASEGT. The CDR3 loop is CASTGGVSNQPQHF. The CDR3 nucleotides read TGTGCCAGCACCGGGGGGGTGAGCAATCAGCCCCAGCATTTT.

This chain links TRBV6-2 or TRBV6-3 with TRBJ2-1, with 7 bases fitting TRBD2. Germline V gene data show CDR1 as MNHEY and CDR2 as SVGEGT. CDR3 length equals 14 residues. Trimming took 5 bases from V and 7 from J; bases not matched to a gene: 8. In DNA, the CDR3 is TGTGCCAGCAGTCGAACCCAGCGGGGAAATGAGCAGTTCTTC. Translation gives CASSRTQRGNEQFF.

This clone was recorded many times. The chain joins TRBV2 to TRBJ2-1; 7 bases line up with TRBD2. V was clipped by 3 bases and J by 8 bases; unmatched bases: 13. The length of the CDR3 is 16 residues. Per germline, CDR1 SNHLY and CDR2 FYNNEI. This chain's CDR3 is CASSDALRGRGDEQFF. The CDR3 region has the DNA TGTGCCAGCAGTGATGCCCTGCGGGGGAGAGGGGATGAGCAGTTCTTC.

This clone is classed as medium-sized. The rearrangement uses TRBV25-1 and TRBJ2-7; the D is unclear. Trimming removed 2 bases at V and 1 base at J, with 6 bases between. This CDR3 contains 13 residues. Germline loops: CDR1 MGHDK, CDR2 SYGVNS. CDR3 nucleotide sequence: TGTGCCAGCAGTGAACCTAATTCCTACGAGCAGTACTTC. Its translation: CASSEPNSYEQYF.

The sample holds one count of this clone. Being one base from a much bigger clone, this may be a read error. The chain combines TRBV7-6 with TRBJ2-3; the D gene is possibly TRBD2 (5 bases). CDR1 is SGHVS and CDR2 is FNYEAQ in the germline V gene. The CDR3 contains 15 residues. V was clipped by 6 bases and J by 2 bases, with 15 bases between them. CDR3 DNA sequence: TGTGCCAGCAGATCGGGATACTCGATCACAGATACGCAGTATTTT. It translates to CASRSGYSITDTQYF. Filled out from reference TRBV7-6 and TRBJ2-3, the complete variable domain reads GAGVSQSPRYKVTKRGQDVALRCDPISGHVSLYWYRQALGQGPEFLTYFNYEAQQDKSGLPNDRFSAERPEGSISTLTIQRTEQRDSAMYRCASRSGYSITDTQYFGPGTRLTVL.

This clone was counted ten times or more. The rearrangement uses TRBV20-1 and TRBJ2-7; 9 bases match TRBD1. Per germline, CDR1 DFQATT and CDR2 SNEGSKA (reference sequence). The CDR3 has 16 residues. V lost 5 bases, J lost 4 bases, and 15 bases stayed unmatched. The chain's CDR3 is CSAWGGTGTLGYEQYF. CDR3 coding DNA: TGCAGTGCTTGGGGGGGGACAGGGACCCTCGGATACGAGCAGTACTTC.

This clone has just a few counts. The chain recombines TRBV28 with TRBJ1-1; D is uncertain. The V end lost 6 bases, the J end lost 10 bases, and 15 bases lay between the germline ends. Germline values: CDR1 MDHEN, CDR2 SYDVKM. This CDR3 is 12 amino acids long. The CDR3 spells CASRIQQSPAFF. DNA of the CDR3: TGTGCCAGCAGGATCCAACAGTCCCCAGCTTTCTTT.

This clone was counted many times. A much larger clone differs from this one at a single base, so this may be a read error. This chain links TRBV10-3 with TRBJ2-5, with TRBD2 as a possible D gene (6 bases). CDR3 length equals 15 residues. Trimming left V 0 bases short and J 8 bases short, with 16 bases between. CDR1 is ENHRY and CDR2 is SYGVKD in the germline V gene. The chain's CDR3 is CAISESTGVWDTQYF. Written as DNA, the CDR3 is TGTGCCATCAGTGAGTCCACGGGAGTATGGGATACCCAGTACTTC.

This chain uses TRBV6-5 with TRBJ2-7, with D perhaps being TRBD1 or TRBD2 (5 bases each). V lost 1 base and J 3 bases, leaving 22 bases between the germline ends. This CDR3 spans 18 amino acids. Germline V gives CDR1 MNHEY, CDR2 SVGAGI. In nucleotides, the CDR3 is TGTGCCAGCAGTTACTTTACTTCACCGGGACCCGAGAGCTACGAGCAGTACTTC. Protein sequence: CASSYFTSPGPESYEQYF.

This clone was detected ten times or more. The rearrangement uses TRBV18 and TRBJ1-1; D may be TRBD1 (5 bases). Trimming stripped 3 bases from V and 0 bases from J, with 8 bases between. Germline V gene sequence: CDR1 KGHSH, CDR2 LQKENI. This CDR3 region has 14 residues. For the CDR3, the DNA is TGTGCCAGCTCACCCGACAGCATGAACACTGAAGCTTTCTTT. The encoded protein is CASSPDSMNTEAFF.

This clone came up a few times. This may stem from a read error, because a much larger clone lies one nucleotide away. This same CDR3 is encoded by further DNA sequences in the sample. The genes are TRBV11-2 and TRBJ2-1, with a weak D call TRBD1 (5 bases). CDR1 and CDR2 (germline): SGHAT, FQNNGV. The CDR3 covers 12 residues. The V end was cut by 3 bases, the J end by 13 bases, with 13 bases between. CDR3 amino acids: CASSLSLQGQFF. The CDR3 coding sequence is TGTGCCAGCAGCTTGTCTCTGCAGGGACAGTTCTTC.

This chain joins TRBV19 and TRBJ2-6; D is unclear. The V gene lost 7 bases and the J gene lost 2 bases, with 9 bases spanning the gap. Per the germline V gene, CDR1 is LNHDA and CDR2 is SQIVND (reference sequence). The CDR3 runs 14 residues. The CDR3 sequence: CASKPGAGANVLTF. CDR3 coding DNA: TGTGCCAGTAAGCCTGGGGCTGGGGCCAACGTCCTGACTTTC.

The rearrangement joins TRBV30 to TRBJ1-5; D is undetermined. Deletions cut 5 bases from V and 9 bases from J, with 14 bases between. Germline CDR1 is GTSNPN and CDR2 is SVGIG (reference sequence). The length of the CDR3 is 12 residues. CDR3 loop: CAWGEGGRPQHF. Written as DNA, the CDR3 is TGTGCCTGGGGGGAGGGTGGTCGGCCCCAGCATTTT.

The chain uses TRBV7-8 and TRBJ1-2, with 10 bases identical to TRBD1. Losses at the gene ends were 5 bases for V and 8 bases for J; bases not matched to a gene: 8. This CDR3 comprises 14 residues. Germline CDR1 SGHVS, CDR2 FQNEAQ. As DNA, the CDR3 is TGTGCCAGCAGCGGTGGGACAGGGGAGGACGGCTACACCTTC. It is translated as CASSGGTGEDGYTF.

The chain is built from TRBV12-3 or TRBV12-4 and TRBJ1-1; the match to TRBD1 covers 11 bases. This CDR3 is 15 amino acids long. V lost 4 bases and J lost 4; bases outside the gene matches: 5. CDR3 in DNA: TGTGCCAGCAGTTCCACCGGGACAGGGGGCACTGAAGCTTTCTTT. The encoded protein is CASSSTGTGGTEAFF.

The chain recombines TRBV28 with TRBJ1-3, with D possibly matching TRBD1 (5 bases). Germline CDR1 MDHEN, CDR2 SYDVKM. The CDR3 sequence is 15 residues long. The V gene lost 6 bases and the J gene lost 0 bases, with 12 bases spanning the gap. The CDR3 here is CASSWDGTSGNTIYF. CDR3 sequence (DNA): TGTGCCAGCAGCTGGGACGGAACCTCTGGAAACACCATATATTTT.

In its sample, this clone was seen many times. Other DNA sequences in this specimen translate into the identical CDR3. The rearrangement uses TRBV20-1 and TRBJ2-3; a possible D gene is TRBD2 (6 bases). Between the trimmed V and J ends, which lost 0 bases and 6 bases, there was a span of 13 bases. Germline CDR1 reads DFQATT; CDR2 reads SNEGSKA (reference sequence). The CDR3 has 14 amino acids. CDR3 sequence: CSARDRGLRDTQYF. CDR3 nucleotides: TGCAGTGCTAGAGATCGGGGGTTACGGGATACGCAGTATTTT.